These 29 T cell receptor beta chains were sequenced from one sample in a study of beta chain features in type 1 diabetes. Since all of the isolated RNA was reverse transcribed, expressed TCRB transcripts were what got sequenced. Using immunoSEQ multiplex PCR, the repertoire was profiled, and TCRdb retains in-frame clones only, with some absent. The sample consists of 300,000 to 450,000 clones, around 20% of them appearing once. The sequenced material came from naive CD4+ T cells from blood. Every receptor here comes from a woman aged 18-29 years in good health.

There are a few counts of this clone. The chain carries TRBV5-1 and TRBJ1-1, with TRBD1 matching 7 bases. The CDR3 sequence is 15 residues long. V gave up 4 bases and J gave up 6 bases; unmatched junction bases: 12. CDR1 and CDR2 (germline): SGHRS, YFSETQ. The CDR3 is CASSPSGRGEAEAFF. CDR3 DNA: TGCGCCAGCAGCCCCTCGGGCAGGGGGGAGGCTGAAGCTTTCTTT.

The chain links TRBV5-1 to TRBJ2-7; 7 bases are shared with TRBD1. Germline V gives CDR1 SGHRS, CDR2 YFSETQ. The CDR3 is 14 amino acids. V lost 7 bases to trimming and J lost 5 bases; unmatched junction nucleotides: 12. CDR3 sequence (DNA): TGCGCCAGCCGCCCTGACAGGGCGCGCGACGAGCAGTACTTC. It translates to CASRPDRARDEQYF.

This CDR3 reads CASSVGQGSGYTF. DNA for the CDR3: TGTGCCAGCAGTGTGGGACAGGGGTCTGGCTACACCTTC. The chain employs TRBV25-1 and TRBJ1-2; 10 bases fit TRBD1. Germline loops: CDR1 MGHDK, CDR2 SYGVNS. The J segment lost 7 bases and the V segment lost 4 bases, leaving 3 bases of the junction unmatched. The CDR3 is made up of 13 amino acids.

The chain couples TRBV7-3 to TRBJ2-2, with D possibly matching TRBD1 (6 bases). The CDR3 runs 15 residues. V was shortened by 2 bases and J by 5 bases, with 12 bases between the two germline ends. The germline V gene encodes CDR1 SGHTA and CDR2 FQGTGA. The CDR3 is CASSLLGGSTGELFF. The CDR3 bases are TGTGCCAGCAGCTTACTTGGGGGCTCGACCGGGGAGCTGTTTTTT.

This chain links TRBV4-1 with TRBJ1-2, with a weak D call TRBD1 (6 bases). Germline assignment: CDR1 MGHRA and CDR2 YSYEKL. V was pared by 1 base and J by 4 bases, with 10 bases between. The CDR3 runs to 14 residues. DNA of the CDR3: TGCGCCAGCAGCCAAGCTCAGGGGTTCTATGGCTACACCTTC. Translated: CASSQAQGFYGYTF.

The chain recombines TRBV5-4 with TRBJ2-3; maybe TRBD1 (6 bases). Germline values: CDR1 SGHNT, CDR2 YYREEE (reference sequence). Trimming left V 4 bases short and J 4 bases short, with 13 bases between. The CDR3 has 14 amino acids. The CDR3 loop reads CASSLDRIADTQYF. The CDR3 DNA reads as TGTGCCAGCAGCCTAGACAGGATTGCAGATACGCAGTATTTT.

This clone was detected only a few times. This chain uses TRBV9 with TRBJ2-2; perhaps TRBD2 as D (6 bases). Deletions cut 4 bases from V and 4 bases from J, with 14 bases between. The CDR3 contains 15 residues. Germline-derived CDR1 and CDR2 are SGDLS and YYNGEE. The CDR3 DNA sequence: TGTGCCAGCAGCACCTATAGCGGATTCACCGGGGAGCTGTTTTTT. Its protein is CASSTYSGFTGELFF.

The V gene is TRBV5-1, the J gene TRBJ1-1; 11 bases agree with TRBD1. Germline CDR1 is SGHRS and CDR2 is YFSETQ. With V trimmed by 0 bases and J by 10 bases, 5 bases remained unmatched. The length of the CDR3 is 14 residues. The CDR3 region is CASSLARDRGRAFF. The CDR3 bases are TGCGCCAGCAGCTTGGCCCGGGACAGGGGGAGAGCTTTCTTT.

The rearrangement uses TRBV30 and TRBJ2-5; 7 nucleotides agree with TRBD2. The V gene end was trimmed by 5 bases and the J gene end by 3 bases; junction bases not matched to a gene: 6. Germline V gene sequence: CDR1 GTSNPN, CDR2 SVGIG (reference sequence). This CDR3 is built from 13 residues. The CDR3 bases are TGTGCCTGGGGACGACTAGCAGAAGAGACCCAGTACTTC. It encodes CAWGRLAEETQYF.

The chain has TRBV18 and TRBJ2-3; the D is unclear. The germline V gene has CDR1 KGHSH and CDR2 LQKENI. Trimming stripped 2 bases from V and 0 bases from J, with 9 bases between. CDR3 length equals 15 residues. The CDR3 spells CASSPMIGSTDTQYF. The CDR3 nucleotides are TGTGCCAGCTCACCAATGATCGGGAGCACAGATACGCAGTATTTT.

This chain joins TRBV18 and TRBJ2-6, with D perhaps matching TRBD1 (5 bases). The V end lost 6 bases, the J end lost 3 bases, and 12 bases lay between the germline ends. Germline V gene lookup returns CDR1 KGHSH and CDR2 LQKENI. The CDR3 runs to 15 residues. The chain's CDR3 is CASSTRGFGANVLTF. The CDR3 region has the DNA TGTGCCAGCTCGACAAGGGGATTTGGGGCCAACGTCCTGACTTTC.

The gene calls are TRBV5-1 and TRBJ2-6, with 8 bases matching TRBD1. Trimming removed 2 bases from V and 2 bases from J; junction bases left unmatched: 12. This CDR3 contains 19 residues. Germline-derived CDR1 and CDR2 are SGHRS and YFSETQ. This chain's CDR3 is CASSLPQGQGAPGANVLTF. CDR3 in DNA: TGCGCCAGCAGCTTACCCCAAGGACAGGGTGCTCCTGGGGCCAACGTCCTGACTTTC.

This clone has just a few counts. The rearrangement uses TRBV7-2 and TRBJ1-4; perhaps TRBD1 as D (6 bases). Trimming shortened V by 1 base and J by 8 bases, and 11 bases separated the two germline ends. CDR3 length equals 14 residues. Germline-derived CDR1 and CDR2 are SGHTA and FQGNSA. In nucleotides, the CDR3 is TGTGCCAGCAGCTTAGAGATCCAGGGGGAAAAACTGTTTTTT. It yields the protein CASSLEIQGEKLFF. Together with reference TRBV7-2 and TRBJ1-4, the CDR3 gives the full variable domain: GAGVSQSPSNKVTEKGKDVELRCDPISGHTALYWYRQSLGQGLEFLIYFQGNSAPDKSGLPSDRFSAERTGGSVSTLTIQRTQQEDSAVYLCASSLEIQGEKLFFGSGTQLSVL.

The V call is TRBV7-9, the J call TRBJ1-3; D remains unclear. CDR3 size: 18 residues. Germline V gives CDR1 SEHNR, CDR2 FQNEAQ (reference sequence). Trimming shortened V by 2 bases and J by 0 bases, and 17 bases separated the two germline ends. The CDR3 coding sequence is TGTGCCAGCAGCTTATGGGCAGGTACCTATTTCTCTGGAAACACCATATATTTT. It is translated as CASSLWAGTYFSGNTIYF. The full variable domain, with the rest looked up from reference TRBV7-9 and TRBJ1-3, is DTGVSQNPRHKITKRGQNVTFRCDPISEHNRLYWYRQTLGQGPEFLTYFQNEAQLEKSRLLSDRFSAERPKGSFSTLEIQRTEQGDSAMYLCASSLWAGTYFSGNTIYFGEGSWLTVV.

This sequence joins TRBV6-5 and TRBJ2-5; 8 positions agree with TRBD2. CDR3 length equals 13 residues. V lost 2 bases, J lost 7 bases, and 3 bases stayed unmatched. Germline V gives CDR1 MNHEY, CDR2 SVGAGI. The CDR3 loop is CASSYAGGGTQYF. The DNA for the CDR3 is TGTGCCAGCAGTTACGCGGGGGGAGGGACCCAGTACTTC.

The CDR3 bases are TGTGCCAGCAGCCTTCGACCGGGACAGGGGGTTTACGAGCAGTACTTC. Translating it yields CASSLRPGQGVYEQYF. The gene calls are TRBV7-2 and TRBJ2-7; 11 bases align to TRBD1. The CDR3 spans 16 residues. CDR1 is SGHTA, CDR2 FQGNSA, per germline. Losses at the gene ends were 5 bases for V and 4 bases for J; bases not matched to a gene: 10.

This chain's CDR3 is CAWGRQGPNEKLFF. DNA for the CDR3: TGTGCCTGGGGTCGACAGGGCCCTAATGAAAAACTGTTTTTT. This rearrangement joins TRBV30 to TRBJ1-4, with TRBD1 matching over 7 bases. The CDR3 covers 14 residues. Germline V lookup: CDR1 GTSNPN, CDR2 SVGIG (reference sequence). Trimming removed 5 bases from V and 3 bases from J; junction bases left unmatched: 6.

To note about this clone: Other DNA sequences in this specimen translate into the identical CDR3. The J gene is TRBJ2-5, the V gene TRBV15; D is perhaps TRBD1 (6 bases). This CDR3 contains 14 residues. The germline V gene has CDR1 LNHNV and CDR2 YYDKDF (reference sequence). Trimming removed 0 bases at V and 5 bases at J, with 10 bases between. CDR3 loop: CATSRDRGWETQYF. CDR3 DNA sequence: TGTGCCACCAGCAGAGATAGGGGGTGGGAGACCCAGTACTTC.

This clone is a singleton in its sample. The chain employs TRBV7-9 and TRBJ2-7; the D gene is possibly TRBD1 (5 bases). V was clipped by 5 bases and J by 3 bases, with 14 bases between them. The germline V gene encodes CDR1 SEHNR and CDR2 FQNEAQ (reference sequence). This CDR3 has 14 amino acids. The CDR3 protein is CASSPPRAYYEQYF. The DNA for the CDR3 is TGTGCCAGCAGCCCCCCCAGGGCGTACTACGAGCAGTACTTC.

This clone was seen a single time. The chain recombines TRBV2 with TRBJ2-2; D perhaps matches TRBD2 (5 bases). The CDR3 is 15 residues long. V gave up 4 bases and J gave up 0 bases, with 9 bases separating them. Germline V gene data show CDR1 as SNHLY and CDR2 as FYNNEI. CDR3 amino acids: CASSAGLTNTGELFF. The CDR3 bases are TGTGCCAGCAGTGCCGGACTGACGAACACCGGGGAGCTGTTTTTT.

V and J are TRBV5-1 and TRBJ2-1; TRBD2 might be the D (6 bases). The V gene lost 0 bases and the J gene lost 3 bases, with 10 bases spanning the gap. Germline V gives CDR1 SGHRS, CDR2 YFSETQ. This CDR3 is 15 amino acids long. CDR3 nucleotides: TGCGCCAGCAGCTTGGTTATGGGAGGCTACAATGAGCAGTTCTTC. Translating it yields CASSLVMGGYNEQFF.

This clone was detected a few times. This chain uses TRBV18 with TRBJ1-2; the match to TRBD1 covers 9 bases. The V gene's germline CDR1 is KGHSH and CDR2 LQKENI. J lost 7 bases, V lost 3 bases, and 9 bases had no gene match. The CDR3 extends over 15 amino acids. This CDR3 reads CASSPLGRTGAGYTF. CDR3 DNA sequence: TGTGCCAGCTCACCTCTGGGACGGACAGGGGCTGGCTACACCTTC.

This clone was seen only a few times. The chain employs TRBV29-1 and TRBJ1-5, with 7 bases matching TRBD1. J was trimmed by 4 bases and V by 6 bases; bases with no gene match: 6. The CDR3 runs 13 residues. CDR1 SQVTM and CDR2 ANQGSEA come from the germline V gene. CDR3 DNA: TGCAGCGTCGCAGGGGGGAGTAATCAGCCCCAGCATTTT. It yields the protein CSVAGGSNQPQHF.

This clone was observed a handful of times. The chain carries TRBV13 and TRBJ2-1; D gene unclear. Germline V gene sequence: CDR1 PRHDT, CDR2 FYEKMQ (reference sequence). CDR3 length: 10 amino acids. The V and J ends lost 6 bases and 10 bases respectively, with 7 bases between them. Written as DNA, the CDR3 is TGTGCCAGCAGGAATGGCGAGCAGTTCTTC. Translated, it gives CASRNGEQFF.

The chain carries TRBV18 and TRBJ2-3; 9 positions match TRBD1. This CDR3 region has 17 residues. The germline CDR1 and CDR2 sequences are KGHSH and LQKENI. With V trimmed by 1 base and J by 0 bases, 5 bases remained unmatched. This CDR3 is CASSPLPGQGSTDTQYF. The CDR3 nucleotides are TGTGCCAGCTCACCACTCCCCGGACAGGGGAGCACAGATACGCAGTATTTT.

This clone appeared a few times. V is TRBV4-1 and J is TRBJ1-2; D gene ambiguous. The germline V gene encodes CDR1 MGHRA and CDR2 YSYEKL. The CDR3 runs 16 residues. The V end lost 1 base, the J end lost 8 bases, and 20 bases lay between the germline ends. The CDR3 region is CASSQGKGGQAGGYTF. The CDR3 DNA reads TGCGCCAGCAGCCAAGGGAAGGGAGGGCAGGCGGGAGGCTACACCTTC.

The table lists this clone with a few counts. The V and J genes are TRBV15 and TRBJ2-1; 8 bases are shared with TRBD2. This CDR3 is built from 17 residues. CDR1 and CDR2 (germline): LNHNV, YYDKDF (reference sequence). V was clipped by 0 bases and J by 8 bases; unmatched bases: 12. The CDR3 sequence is CATSRETGTSSRDEQFF. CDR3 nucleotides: TGTGCCACCAGCAGAGAAACCGGGACTAGTTCACGCGATGAGCAGTTCTTC.

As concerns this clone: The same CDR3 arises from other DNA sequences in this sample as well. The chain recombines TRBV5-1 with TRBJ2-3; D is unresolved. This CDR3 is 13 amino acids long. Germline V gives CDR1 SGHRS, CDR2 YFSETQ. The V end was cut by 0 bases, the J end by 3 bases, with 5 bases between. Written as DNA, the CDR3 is TGCGCCAGCAGCTTGGCGGTAACAGATACGCAGTATTTT. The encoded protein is CASSLAVTDTQYF.

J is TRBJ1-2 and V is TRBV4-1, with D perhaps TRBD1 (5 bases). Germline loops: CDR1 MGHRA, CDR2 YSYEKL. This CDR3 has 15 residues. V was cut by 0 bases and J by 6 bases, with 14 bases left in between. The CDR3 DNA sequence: TGCGCCAGCAGCCAAGATGGGGCCAGACTTAATGGCTACACCTTC. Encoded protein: CASSQDGARLNGYTF.